The entry that follows covers one T cell receptor beta chain sequence. Assay: immunoSEQ multiplex PCR; the TCRdb copy retains only in-frame clones and omits some. The table includes 250,000 to 400,000 clones, more than 70% detected once. The data belong to a study of blood T cell repertoires in COVID-19. At the level of the study: Collection of acute and convalescent COVID-19 samples took place in the United States, Italy and Spain.

There are 19 residues in the CDR3. Unmatched junction bases numbered 11, after V lost 0 bases and J lost 0 bases. CDR1 and CDR2 from the germline V gene are MNHEY and SVGEGT. Sequenced sample: peripheral blood. The receptor's source is a woman aged 30 to 39 with COVID-19, enrolled during active disease. V is TRBV6-2 or TRBV6-3 and J is TRBJ1-2; TRBD1 agrees at 9 bases. As DNA, the CDR3 is TGTGCCAGCAGTTACTCGAAGGTGGGACAGGGATGGACTAACTATGGCTACACCTTC. Residues: CASSYSKVGQGWTNYGYTF.